This T cell receptor (beta chain) appears in the sequencing data of a study of control samples from healthy donors and cancer patients. Germline trimming cut 2 bases from V and 5 bases from J; bases unmatched to any gene: 7. Per the germline V gene, CDR1 is MNHEY and CDR2 is SVGAGI. There are 15 residues in the CDR3. Sequenced by immunoSEQ multiplex PCR; TCRdb stores in-frame clones only, minus some. The table has fewer than 200,000 clones, around 90% seen once. Specimen: blood. This TCR derives from a woman in her forties or fifties in good health. The rearrangement uses TRBV6-5 and TRBJ2-5; 8 bases align to TRBD1. CDR3 DNA sequence: TGTGCCAGCAGTTACGTCCCAGGGGGCGCGGAGACCCAGTACTTC. Protein product: CASSYVPGGAETQYF.